Given below is one TCR beta chain in context. The antigen remains unidentified. The record originates from a study of T cell responses to AZD1222 COVID-19 vaccine. Whole-study findings and limits: There were vaccine-associated CD4 TCRs across spike, dominant at 160-218 and 743-854. Donors were largely white British and mainly female; clonal diversity was possibly underestimated.

Germline CDR1 SEHNR, CDR2 FQNEAQ (reference sequence). V lost 5 bases, J lost 1 base, and 11 bases stayed unmatched. The CDR3 extends over 17 amino acids. Some clones are missing from TCRdb's copy, which holds only in-frame ones; the method was immunoSEQ multiplex PCR. The sample includes about 130,000 clones, 93% of them seen just once. Specimen: peripheral blood, collected on day 0 of AZD1222 vaccination. The source of this sequence is an adult in good health. The chain couples TRBV7-9 to TRBJ1-1, with 9 bases aligning to TRBD1. The CDR3 reads CASSRVPGQGSNTEAFF. In DNA, the CDR3 is TGTGCCAGCAGCCGTGTCCCGGGACAGGGCTCGAACACTGAAGCTTTCTTT.